A single TCR beta chain is shown here with its context. This sample is part of a study of blood T cell repertoires in COVID-19. As for the study in general: Nucleic acid was either cDNA or gDNA, and it came from T cells, B-cell-depleted T cells, or PBMCs.

Authors' processing steps: Quantification of nucleated cells was approximated via reference gene primer amplification. TCRdb's copy holds only in-frame clones and misses some; the assay was immunoSEQ multiplex PCR. That table supplies the V and J calls and clone size; D and trimming were determined from the DNA. The sample shows over 250,000 clones, 70% to 90% of them seen only once. Germline V gene data show CDR1 as KGHDR and CDR2 as SFDVKD. Trimming at V came to 5 bases and at J to 13 bases, leaving 8 bases not matched to a gene. This CDR3 contains 12 residues. The source is a woman aged 50 to 65 with COVID-19, enrolled during active disease. The sequenced sample consisted of peripheral blood. V usage is TRBV24-1 and J usage is TRBJ1-2; TRBD1 agrees at 8 bases. CDR3 in DNA: TGTGCCACCAGTGGTCGCCAGGGGGCCGTCACCTTC. Its protein is CATSGRQGAVTF.